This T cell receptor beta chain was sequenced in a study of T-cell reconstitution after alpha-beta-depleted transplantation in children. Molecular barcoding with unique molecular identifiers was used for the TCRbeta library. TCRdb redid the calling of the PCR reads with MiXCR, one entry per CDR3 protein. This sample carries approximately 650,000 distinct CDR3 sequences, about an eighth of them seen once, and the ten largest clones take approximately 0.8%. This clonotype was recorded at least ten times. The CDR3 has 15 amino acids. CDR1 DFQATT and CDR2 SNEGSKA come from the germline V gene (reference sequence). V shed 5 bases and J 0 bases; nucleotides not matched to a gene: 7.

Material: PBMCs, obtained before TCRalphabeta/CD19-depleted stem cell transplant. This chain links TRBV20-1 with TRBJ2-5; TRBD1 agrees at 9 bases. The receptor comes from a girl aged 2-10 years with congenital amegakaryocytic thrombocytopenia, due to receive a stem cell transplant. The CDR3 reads CSAHRDREDQETQYF. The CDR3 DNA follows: TGCAGTGCTCACCGGGACAGGGAGGACCAAGAGACCCAGTACTTC.